The T cell receptor (beta chain) described here comes from a study of Ad26.COV2.S vaccination and SARS-CoV-2 variants. In regard to this clone: Its antigen is still unknown.

Only in-frame clones appear in the TCRdb table, and some are missing; sequencing was by immunoSEQ multiplex PCR. The data contain some 480,000 clones, 70% to 90% of them singletons. Study results and caveats: Researchers cautioned that TCR breadth and depth analyses may have underestimated total T cell responses. Comparable non-spike TCR breadth was observed in vaccine and placebo recipients.

Trimming cost V 2 bases and J 5 bases, with 19 bases left between them. Germline CDR1 and CDR2: MNHEY and SVGEGT. The CDR3 sequence is 17 residues long. Documented treatment: some 20 received Ad26.COV2.S at low or high dose, single or two shots; 5 received placebo; per-sample allocation not given. Sampling took place 63 days after the first vaccine or placebo injection. In the vaccine, an Ad26 vector expressed the SARS-CoV-2 spike of the Wuhan strain. The V and J genes are TRBV6-2 or TRBV6-3 and TRBJ2-1, with TRBD1 as a possible D gene (5 bases). Sequenced material: peripheral blood, taken in a trial of Ad26.COV2.S vaccine versus placebo. This clonotype originated in a person aged 18-65 years who received the Ad26.COV2.S COVID-19 vaccine or a placebo. The CDR3 here is CASSYPKTARPHNEQFF. The CDR3 DNA reads as TGTGCCAGCAGTTACCCAAAGACAGCGAGACCCCACAATGAGCAGTTCTTC.